These 8 T cell receptor beta chains originate from one sample sequenced in a study of blood T cell repertoires in COVID-19 (dated by TCRdb to 2020 to 2021). Libraries were built with the immunoSEQ multiplex PCR assay. In its TCRdb copy, this immuneACCESS table keeps in-frame sequences only and misses some clones. Where compared with another copy, unresolved V genes explain less than half of these, and the others have no known cause. In this sample the table shows about 290,000 clones, 85% of which occur a single time. Around 4.5% of the sample belongs to the ten largest clones. Sequencing input: peripheral blood. These receptors were obtained from a woman aged 45-60 years with active or convalescent COVID-19.

This chain connects TRBV19 to TRBJ1-5; 7 bases are a match to TRBD1. Trimming removed 1 base from V and 0 bases from J; junction bases left unmatched: 9. This CDR3 region has 18 residues. Germline V gives CDR1 LNHDA, CDR2 SQIVND (reference sequence). CDR3 sequence reads: CASSIVRGTDYSNQPQHF. The CDR3 DNA sequence: TGTGCCAGTAGTATAGTTAGGGGGACAGATTATAGCAATCAGCCCCAGCATTTT.

The chain combines TRBV6-6 with TRBJ1-5; perhaps TRBD1 as D (5 bases). CDR1 and CDR2 (germline): MNHNY, SVGAGI (reference sequence). Deletions cut 5 bases from V and 1 base from J, with 12 bases between. The CDR3 sequence is 15 residues long. The CDR3 bases are TGTGCCAGCAGTACTATAAGACAGAGCAATCAGCCCCAGCATTTT. Its translation: CASSTIRQSNQPQHF.

This chain uses TRBV7-9 with TRBJ1-2; 7 positions match TRBD1. Germline values: CDR1 SEHNR, CDR2 FQNEAQ (reference sequence). The CDR3 has 14 residues. The V gene end was trimmed by 2 bases and the J gene end by 3 bases; junction bases not matched to a gene: 3. The CDR3 DNA is TGTGCCAGCAGCTTACCCGGACAGGACTATGGCTACACCTTC. Protein product: CASSLPGQDYGYTF.

The J gene is TRBJ1-5, the V gene TRBV13, with TRBD1 as a possible D gene (6 bases). The germline V gene has CDR1 PRHDT and CDR2 FYEKMQ (reference sequence). The CDR3 consists of 17 residues. The ends were cut back, 0 bases at V and 1 base at J, with 13 bases in the middle. CDR3 in DNA: TGTGCCAGCAGCTTAGGTCCCGTGGGGGCGAGCAATCAGCCCCAGCATTTT. Protein: CASSLGPVGASNQPQHF.

The V call is TRBV10-3, the J call TRBJ1-3, with 11 positions matching TRBD1. CDR1 ENHRY and CDR2 SYGVKD come from the germline V gene. V lost 6 bases to trimming and J lost 4 bases; unmatched junction nucleotides: 2. This CDR3 is 14 amino acids long. The CDR3 loop is CAISWTGGGNTIYF. CDR3 in DNA: TGTGCCATCAGCTGGACAGGGGGCGGAAACACCATATATTTT.

This clone showed up just once. This chain connects TRBV5-1 to TRBJ2-2; 8 positions match TRBD1. From germline, CDR1 is SGHRS and CDR2 YFSETQ. After removal of 3 bases from V and 7 bases from J, the junction contained 8 bases not matched to a gene. CDR3 length: 15 residues. CDR3 sequence: CASSWINRGIGELFF. CDR3 nucleotides: TGCGCCAGCAGCTGGATAAACAGGGGGATCGGGGAGCTGTTTTTT.

The CDR3 DNA follows: TGTGCCAGCAGCTTGGAAGTCGGCACTGAAGCTTTCTTT. The encoded protein is CASSLEVGTEAFF. The chain couples TRBV5-5 to TRBJ1-1; no definite D call. This CDR3 is built from 13 residues. Germline loops: CDR1 SGHKS, CDR2 YYEKEE (reference sequence). Trimming took off 0 bases at V and 4 bases at J, with 7 bases between the two ends.

V usage is TRBV30 and J usage is TRBJ2-6; possibly TRBD1 for D (6 bases). The CDR3 has 16 amino acids. Trimming pared 5 bases from V and 0 bases from J, leaving 14 bases between. Germline loops: CDR1 GTSNPN, CDR2 SVGIG (reference sequence). In DNA form, the CDR3 reads TGTGCCTGGCAGAGGGGGTGGGGCTCTGGGGCCAACGTCCTGACTTTC. It yields the protein CAWQRGWGSGANVLTF.